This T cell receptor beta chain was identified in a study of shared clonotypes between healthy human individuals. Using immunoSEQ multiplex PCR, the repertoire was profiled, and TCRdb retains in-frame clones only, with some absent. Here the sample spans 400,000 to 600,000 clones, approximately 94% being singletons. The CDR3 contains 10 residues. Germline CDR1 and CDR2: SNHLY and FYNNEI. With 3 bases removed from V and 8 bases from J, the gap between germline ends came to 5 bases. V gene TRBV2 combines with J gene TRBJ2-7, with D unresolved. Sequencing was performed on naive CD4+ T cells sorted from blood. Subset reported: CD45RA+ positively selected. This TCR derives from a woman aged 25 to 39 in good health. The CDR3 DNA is TGTGCCAGCAGTGAGCTAAAGCAGTACTTC. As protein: CASSELKQYF. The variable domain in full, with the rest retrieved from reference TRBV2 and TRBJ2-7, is EPEVTQTPSHQVTQMGQEVILRCVPISNHLYFYWYRQILGQKVEFLVSFYNNEISEKSEIFDDQFSVERPDGSNFTLKIRSTKLEDSAMYFCASSELKQYFGPGTRLTVT.